The present T cell receptor (beta chain) was sequenced within a study of OX40 agonist ivuxolimab in advanced cancers. The CDR3 has 13 residues. The germline gives CDR1 LGHNA, CDR2 YNFKEQ. Deletions cut 4 bases from V and 3 bases from J, with 9 bases between. Sequencing used immunoSEQ multiplex PCR; TCRdb keeps in-frame clones, though not all of them. The sample carries tens of thousands of clones, 84% recorded once. This sequence was found in an adult with an advanced solid tumor such as melanoma, head and neck, liver or kidney cancer. The sequencing used CD4+ or CD8+ T cells sorted from blood, collected in a trial of the OX40 agonist ivuxolimab. The chain recombines TRBV4-2 with TRBJ1-2, with D unclear. The CDR3 sequence is CASSPLADYGYTF. The DNA of the CDR3 is TGTGCCAGCAGCCCACTTGCAGACTATGGCTACACCTTC.